This TCR beta chain was observed in a study of cytomegalovirus exposure and HLA in healthy donors. Study-wide results and limits: Per published accounts, TCR beta sequences correctly predicted the HLA-A and HLA-B alleles of most subjects. A later analysis, which compared TCR beta chains of equal frequency, found the HLA-associated ones more clonally expanded. A list of approximately 160 TCR beta chains associated with cytomegalovirus was given.

For this clone: What it binds is not known.

This CDR3 is built from 16 residues. The V and J ends lost 4 bases and 8 bases, in that order; junction bases with no gene match: 13. Germline V gives CDR1 GTSNPN, CDR2 SVGIG (reference sequence). 60 Vbeta and 13 Jbeta primers were used in PCR. Assay: immunoSEQ multiplex PCR; the TCRdb copy retains only in-frame clones and omits some. Altogether around 180,000 clones are present, roughly three quarters being singletons, with the ten largest covering around 14%. V and J are TRBV30 and TRBJ1-4; 10 bases fit TRBD1. The sample consisted of PBMCs. This clonotype originated in a woman aged 45-65 years in good health and CMV-seropositive. CDR3 residues: CAWTGQGSTLGEKLFF. Written as DNA, the CDR3 is TGTGCCTGGACGGGACAGGGGTCCACGTTGGGCGAAAAACTGTTTTTT. Supplemented by reference TRBV30 and TRBJ1-4, the full variable domain reads SQTIHQWPATLVQPVGSPLSLECTVEGTSNPNLYWYRQAAGRGLQLLFYSVGIGQISSEVPQNLSASRPQDRQFILSSKKLLLSDSGFYLCAWTGQGSTLGEKLFFGSGTQLSVL.